Listed below are T cell receptor beta chains from one sample, sequenced in a study of blood T cells in healthy people across ages. A single record per CDR3 protein comes from TCRdb applying MiXCR to the 5' RACE reads. The sample lists fewer than 950,000 distinct CDR3 sequences, around half occurring once. The material sequenced was blood. These receptors originate from an elderly man in good health. Both conserved end residues are part of each CDR3. The D gene is left open where the match is weak. A clone size is listed for some rows: how often the clone was seen (once, few, many), or a class if it is expanded.

.	TRBV29-1	TRBJ1-4	.	CSVETGGGEKLFF	TGCAGCGTTGAGACCGGGGGCGGTGAAAAACTGTTTTTT
.	TRBV29-1	TRBJ2-3	.	CSVATGSETDTQYF	TGCAGCGTTGCCACAGGGTCGGAGACAGATACGCAGTATTTT
TRBD2	TRBV10-2	TRBJ2-1	many	CASSDASSGYNEQFF	TGCGCCAGCAGTGATGCGTCTAGCGGGTACAATGAGCAGTTCTTC
.	TRBV5-1	TRBJ2-7	few	CASSPGSAEYNEQYF	TGCGCCAGCAGCCCCGGGTCGGCCGAATACAATGAGCAGTACTTC
.	TRBV6-1	TRBJ2-7	.	CASSERLRGAFYEQYF	TGTGCCAGCAGTGAACGTTTAAGGGGAGCCTTCTACGAGCAGTACTTC
TRBD1	TRBV6-6	TRBJ1-2	few	CASGRQGGNYGYTF	TGTGCCAGCGGAAGACAGGGTGGTAACTATGGCTACACCTTC
.	TRBV5-1	TRBJ2-1	.	CASSPGDRFDEQFF	TGCGCCAGCAGCCCCGGCGACAGGTTTGACGAGCAGTTCTTC
.	TRBV20-1	TRBJ2-3	.	CSAWAGPDTQYF	TGCAGCGCGTGGGCGGGCCCAGATACGCAGTATTTT
TRBD1	TRBV20-1	TRBJ2-7	.	CSALNPGQGPSEQYF	TGCAGTGCCCTGAACCCGGGACAGGGGCCATCCGAGCAGTACTTC
TRBD2	TRBV7-3	TRBJ2-7	.	CASSLKGTSSHEQYF	TGTGCCAGCAGCTTAAAGGGGACTAGCTCCCATGAGCAGTACTTC
.	TRBV7-7	TRBJ2-7	.	CASIPLRQVENEQYF	TGTGCCAGCATCCCTTTGAGGCAAGTCGAAAACGAGCAGTACTTC
TRBD2	TRBV4-1	TRBJ2-7	few	CASSQVYSGRTYEQYF	TGCGCCAGCAGCCAAGTTTATAGCGGGAGGACCTACGAGCAGTACTTC
TRBD2	TRBV12-3/TRBV12-4	TRBJ2-1	few	CASIPGGELWNEQFF	TGTGCCAGCATCCCCGGGGGGGAGCTTTGGAATGAGCAGTTCTTC
.	TRBV11-2	TRBJ1-1	few	CASSSRGPEAFF	TGTGCCAGCAGCTCCAGGGGACCTGAAGCTTTCTTT
TRBD1	TRBV27	TRBJ2-7	.	CASSRQDRGYEQYF	TGTGCCAGCAGTCGCCAGGACAGGGGCTACGAGCAGTACTTC
.	TRBV20-1	TRBJ2-3	.	CSAYPEGWGRYAYF	TGCAGTGCTTACCCCGAGGGCTGGGGCAGATACGCGTATTTT
.	TRBV25-1	TRBJ1-5	.	CASSGDLSNQPQHF	TGTGCCAGCAGTGGGGACCTTAGCAATCAGCCCCAGCATTTT
.	TRBV9	TRBJ2-7	once	CASSAGKPYEQYF	TGTGCCAGCAGCGCCGGAAAGCCCTACGAGCAGTACTTC
TRBD2	TRBV9	TRBJ2-7	.	CASSGEGTPYEQYF	TGTGCCAGCAGCGGGGAGGGTACACCGTACGAGCAGTACTTC
TRBD1	TRBV12-3/TRBV12-4	TRBJ1-5	.	CASSPDRGGYQPQHF	TGTGCCAGCAGTCCTGACAGGGGTGGGTATCAGCCCCAGCATTTT